Given below is one TCR beta chain in context. The antigen is undetermined. These data are taken from a study of tumor-infiltrating lymphocytes in localized non-small cell lung cancer. Across the whole study: The cohort mixed smokers and never-smokers, several histologies, and some post-neoadjuvant-chemotherapy samples. Study conclusions and caveats: Available tissue quantity limited TCR sequencing to a patient subset.

Assay: immunoSEQ multiplex PCR; the TCRdb copy retains only in-frame clones and omits some. The table has about 8,000 clones, about 60% seen once. Germline trimming cut 4 bases from V and 4 bases from J; bases unmatched to any gene: 7. Germline V gene data show CDR1 as SGDLS and CDR2 as YYNGEE. The CDR3 has 14 residues. The gene calls are TRBV9 and TRBJ1-2, with 7 bases matching TRBD1. Sequences were obtained from uninvolved lung tissue not adjacent to the tumor. This clonotype was obtained from a human donor with non-small cell lung cancer. CDR3 loop: CASSTDRTLYGYTF. Written as DNA, the CDR3 is TGTGCCAGCAGCACGGACAGGACTCTCTATGGCTACACCTTC. Full variable domain (remainder filled in from reference TRBV9 and TRBJ1-2): DSGVTQTPKHLITATGQRVTLRCSPRSGDLSVYWYQQSLDQGLQFLIQYYNGEERAKGNILERFSAQQFPDLHSELNLSSLELGDSALYFCASSTDRTLYGYTFGSGTRLTVV.